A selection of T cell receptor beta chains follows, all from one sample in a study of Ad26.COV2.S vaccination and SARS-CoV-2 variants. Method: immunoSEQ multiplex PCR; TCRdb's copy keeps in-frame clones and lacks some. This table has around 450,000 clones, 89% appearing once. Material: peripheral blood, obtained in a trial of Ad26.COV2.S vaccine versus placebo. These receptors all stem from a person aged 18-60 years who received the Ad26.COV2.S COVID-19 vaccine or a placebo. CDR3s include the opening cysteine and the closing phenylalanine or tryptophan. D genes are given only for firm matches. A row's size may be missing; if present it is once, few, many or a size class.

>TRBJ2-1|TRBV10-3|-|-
CAISVGELSSYNEQFF
TGTGCCATCAGTGTAGGGGAGTTAAGCTCCTACAATGAGCAGTTCTTC
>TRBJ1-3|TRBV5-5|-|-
CASSPYATDSGNTIYF
TGTGCCAGCAGCCCCTATGCTACAGACTCTGGAAACACCATATATTTT
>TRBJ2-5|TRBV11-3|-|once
CASSRFKETQYF
TGTGCCAGCAGCCGTTTCAAAGAGACCCAGTACTTC
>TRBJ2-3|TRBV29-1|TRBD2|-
CSVEDPQHSGGAIDTQYF
TGCAGCGTTGAAGATCCACAACATAGCGGGGGGGCGATAGATACGCAGTATTTT
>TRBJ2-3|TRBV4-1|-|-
CASSQEARLKSTDTQYF
TGCGCCAGCAGCCAAGAAGCCAGACTAAAGAGCACAGATACGCAGTATTTT
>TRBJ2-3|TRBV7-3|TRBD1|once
CASSVRGGAGTDTQYF
TGTGCCAGCAGCGTCAGAGGGGGCGCGGGCACAGATACGCAGTATTTT
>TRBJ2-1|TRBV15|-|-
CATSRDQSGGKGNEQFF
TGTGCCACCAGCAGAGATCAGTCCGGTGGGAAAGGGAATGAGCAGTTCTTC
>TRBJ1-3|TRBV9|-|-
CASSVGYDRSSGNTIYF
TGTGCCAGCAGCGTAGGATACGACAGGAGCTCTGGAAACACCATATATTTT
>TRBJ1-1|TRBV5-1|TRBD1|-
CASSPARTGAGEAFF
TGCGCCAGCAGCCCCGCGCGGACAGGGGCGGGTGAAGCTTTCTTT
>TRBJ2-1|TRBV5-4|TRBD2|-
CASSASSGRASYNEQFF
TGTGCCAGCAGCGCCTCTAGCGGGAGGGCTTCATACAATGAGCAGTTCTTC
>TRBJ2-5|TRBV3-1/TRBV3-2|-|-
CASSPGPWGETQYF
TGTGCCAGCAGCCCTGGGCCCTGGGGGGAGACCCAGTACTTC
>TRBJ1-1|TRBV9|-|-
CASSSRISLTNTEAFF
TGTGCCAGCAGCAGCCGGATCAGCCTCACGAACACTGAAGCTTTCTTT
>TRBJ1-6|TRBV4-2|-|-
CASSQDGVRDSPLHF
TGTGCCAGCAGCCAAGATGGGGTAAGGGATTCACCCCTCCACTTT
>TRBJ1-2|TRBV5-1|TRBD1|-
CASSLEQGAWGGYTF
TGCGCCAGCAGCTTGGAACAGGGGGCATGGGGTGGCTACACCTTC
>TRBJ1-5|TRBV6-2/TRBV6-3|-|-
CASSFDFRNQPQHF
TGTGCCAGCAGTTTCGACTTTCGCAATCAGCCCCAGCATTTT
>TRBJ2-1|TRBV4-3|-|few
CASSQDFTPRDEQFF
TGCGCCAGCAGCCAAGATTTCACGCCACGGGATGAGCAGTTCTTC
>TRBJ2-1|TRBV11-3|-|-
CASSLSGVSNEQFF
TGTGCCAGCAGCTTGTCTGGAGTATCCAATGAGCAGTTCTTC
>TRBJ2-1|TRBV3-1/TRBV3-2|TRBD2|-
CASSPVRLAGRNEQFF
TGTGCCAGCAGCCCGGTACGACTAGCGGGTCGCAATGAGCAGTTCTTC
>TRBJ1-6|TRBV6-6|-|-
CASSSRLGLTPLHF
TGTGCCAGCAGTTCCCGTTTGGGTCTGACACCCCTCCACTTT
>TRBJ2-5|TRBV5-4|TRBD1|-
CASSLGDRGIEETQYF
TGTGCCAGCAGCTTGGGGGACAGGGGGATCGAAGAGACCCAGTACTTC
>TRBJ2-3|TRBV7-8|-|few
CASSPPGSLKRTDTQYF
TGTGCCAGCAGCCCACCCGGGTCGTTGAAAAGAACAGATACGCAGTATTTT
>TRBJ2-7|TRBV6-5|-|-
CASSPVPDEQYF
TGTGCCAGCAGCCCCGTCCCGGACGAGCAGTACTTC
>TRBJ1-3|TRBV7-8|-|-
CASSFSGNTIYF
TGTGCCAGCAGCTTCTCTGGAAACACCATATATTTT
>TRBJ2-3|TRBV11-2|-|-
CASSPGLATQYF
TGTGCCAGCAGCCCAGGCCTCGCTACGCAGTATTTT
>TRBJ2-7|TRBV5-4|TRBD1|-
CASSLGTGAYEQYF
TGTGCCAGCAGCTTGGGGACAGGGGCCTACGAGCAGTACTTC
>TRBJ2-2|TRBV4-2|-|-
CASSQLPEGGELFF
TGTGCCAGCAGCCAACTTCCAGAAGGCGGGGAGCTGTTTTTT
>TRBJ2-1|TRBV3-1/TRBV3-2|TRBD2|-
CASSRGGAGYNEQFF
TGTGCCAGCAGCCGCGGGGGGGCTGGGTACAATGAGCAGTTCTTC
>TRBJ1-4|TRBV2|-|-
CASFERVEKLFF
TGTGCCAGCTTCGAAAGGGTAGAAAAACTGTTTTTT
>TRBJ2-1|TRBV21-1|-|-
CASRGGREQFF
TGTGCCAGCAGAGGGGGCAGGGAGCAGTTCTTC
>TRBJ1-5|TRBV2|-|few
CASSPDSKYQPQHF
TGTGCCAGCAGTCCGGACAGTAAATATCAGCCCCAGCATTTT
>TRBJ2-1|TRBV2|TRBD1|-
CASTRRGQTNEQFF
TGTGCCAGCACTAGAAGGGGGCAGACGAATGAGCAGTTCTTC
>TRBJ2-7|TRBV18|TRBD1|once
CASSPGTETSYEQYF
TGTGCCAGCTCACCCGGGACAGAAACTTCCTACGAGCAGTACTTC
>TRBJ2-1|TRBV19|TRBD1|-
CASSLIDRANEQFF
TGTGCCAGTAGTTTAATCGACAGGGCCAATGAGCAGTTCTTC
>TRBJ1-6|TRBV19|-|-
CASSIGPRSPLHF
TGTGCCAGTAGTATAGGGCCCAGGTCACCCCTCCACTTT
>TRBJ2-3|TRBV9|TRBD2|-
CASSVARTSGTDTQYF
TGTGCCAGCAGCGTAGCTCGGACTAGCGGCACAGATACGCAGTATTTT
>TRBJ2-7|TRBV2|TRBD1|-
CASRDDRDEQYF
TGTGCCAGCAGGGACGACAGGGACGAGCAGTACTTC
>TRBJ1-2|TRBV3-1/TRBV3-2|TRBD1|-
CASSRDRGLRGYTF
TGTGCCAGCAGCCGGGACAGGGGGTTGCGGGGCTACACCTTC
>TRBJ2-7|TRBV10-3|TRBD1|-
CAINTGQGVHEQYF
TGTGCCATCAATACGGGACAGGGAGTCCACGAGCAGTACTTC
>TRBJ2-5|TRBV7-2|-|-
CASSLVASGVQETQYF
TGTGCCAGCAGCTTGGTTGCGAGTGGTGTCCAAGAGACCCAGTACTTC
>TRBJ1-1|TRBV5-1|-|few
CASSVVGYEAFF
TGCGCCAGCAGCGTCGTGGGATATGAAGCTTTCTTT
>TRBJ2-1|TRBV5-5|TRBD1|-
CASSSRGQGNEQFF
TGTGCCAGCAGCTCCCGGGGACAGGGCAATGAGCAGTTCTTC
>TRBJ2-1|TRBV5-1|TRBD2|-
CASRVSSGPYNEQFF
TGCGCCAGCAGGGTCTCTAGCGGGCCATACAATGAGCAGTTCTTC